Shown below are 20 T cell receptor beta chains from a single sample sequenced in a study of CD8 T cells in Susac syndrome. cDNA came from about 0.46 to 1 ug RNA primed by random hexamers. TCRdb passed the immunoSEQ multiplex PCR reads through MiXCR, listing each CDR3 protein once. The sample lists 200,000 or so distinct CDR3 sequences, about 94% seen once, with about 0.15% in the top ten. The sequencing input was CD8+ T cells from PBMCs. The receptors stem from a human donor with multiple sclerosis.

The chain combines TRBV6-1 with TRBJ1-1; D is unresolved. CDR3 length: 15 residues. Germline values: CDR1 MNHNS, CDR2 SASEGT. The V end lost 1 base, the J end lost 0 bases, and 9 bases lay between the germline ends. CDR3 nucleotide sequence: TGTGCCAGCAGTGAAGGTGTAGAGGTGAACACTGAAGCTTTCTTT. Its translation: CASSEGVEVNTEAFF.

V usage is TRBV12-3 or TRBV12-4 and J usage is TRBJ1-1; unclear D gene. The length of the CDR3 is 14 residues. V was trimmed by 3 bases and J by 5 bases, leaving 13 bases between them. This CDR3 reads CASSFTDGRTEAFF. CDR3 nucleotides: TGTGCCAGCAGTTTTACCGACGGACGGACTGAAGCTTTCTTT.

V usage is TRBV7-9 and J usage is TRBJ2-5; possible D gene TRBD2, 5 bases. V lost 1 base and J lost 7, with 13 bases in between. Per germline, CDR1 SEHNR and CDR2 FQNEAQ (reference sequence). The CDR3 is 14 residues long. Here the CDR3 reads CASSLDPGLGTQYF. The CDR3 coding sequence is TGTGCCAGCAGCTTAGATCCTGGACTGGGGACCCAGTACTTC.

The chain has TRBV29-1 and TRBJ1-1; D may be TRBD1 (5 bases). CDR3 length: 10 amino acids. Germline V lookup: CDR1 SQVTM, CDR2 ANQGSEA. Trimming left V 6 bases short and J 5 bases short, with 7 bases between. The CDR3 DNA is TGCAGCGTATCAGGGACTGAAGCTTTCTTT. This encodes CSVSGTEAFF.

V and J are TRBV19 and TRBJ1-5; tentative D call: TRBD1 (5 bases). Germline-derived CDR1 and CDR2 are LNHDA and SQIVND (reference sequence). Deletions cut 1 base from V and 4 bases from J, with 8 bases between. CDR3 length equals 14 residues. The CDR3 loop reads CASSIVGGNQPQHF. Here the CDR3 DNA reads TGTGCCAGTAGTATAGTCGGGGGGAATCAGCCCCAGCATTTT.

This clonotype is a singleton in its sample. This chain connects TRBV12-3 or TRBV12-4 to TRBJ1-1; D may be TRBD1 (6 bases). This CDR3 comprises 14 residues. V lost 6 bases to trimming and J lost 3 bases, with 14 bases between them. Here the CDR3 DNA reads TGTGCCAGCAGACCGATTGACAGGCACACTGAAGCTTTCTTT. This codes for CASRPIDRHTEAFF.

V is TRBV7-6 and J is TRBJ2-5; 10 nucleotides match TRBD1. Germline loops: CDR1 SGHVS, CDR2 FNYEAQ. Trimming cost V 3 bases and J 3 bases; bases outside gene matches: 4. The CDR3 sequence is 15 residues long. This CDR3 reads CASSLTGGPKETQYF. The CDR3 DNA reads as TGTGCCAGCAGCTTGACAGGGGGCCCTAAAGAGACCCAGTACTTC. The full variable domain, in which reference TRBV7-6 and TRBJ2-5 provide the parts outside the CDR3, is GAGVSQSPRYKVTKRGQDVALRCDPISGHVSLYWYRQALGQGPEFLTYFNYEAQQDKSGLPNDRFSAERPEGSISTLTIQRTEQRDSAMYRCASSLTGGPKETQYFGPGTRLLVL.

The chain carries TRBV20-1 and TRBJ1-2, with a tentative D call TRBD1 (6 bases). Germline V gene lookup returns CDR1 DFQATT and CDR2 SNEGSKA (reference sequence). V lost 1 base, J lost 0 bases, and 18 bases lay in between. The CDR3 totals 17 residues. The CDR3 reads CSARGPDQQGTNYGYTF. In DNA form, the CDR3 reads TGCAGTGCTAGAGGGCCGGACCAACAGGGAACTAACTATGGCTACACCTTC.

The V and J genes are TRBV7-3 and TRBJ2-5; D remains ambiguous. The germline gives CDR1 SGHTA, CDR2 FQGTGA. Trimming shortened V by 1 base and J by 5 bases, and 8 bases separated the two germline ends. This CDR3 spans 13 amino acids. CDR3 bases: TGTGCCAGCAGCTTAAGCCCGAGGGAGACCCAGTACTTC. It encodes CASSLSPRETQYF.

Only a few counts were recorded for this clonotype. V is TRBV27 and J is TRBJ2-7; 9 bases align to TRBD2. CDR1 and CDR2 (germline): MNHEY, SMNVEV (reference sequence). V trimming: 4 bases; J trimming: 2 bases; junction bases outside the gene matches: 6. CDR3 size: 15 residues. The CDR3 coding sequence is TGTGCCAGCAGTTCTCTAGCGGGACCCGCCTACGAGCAGTACTTC. Translation gives CASSSLAGPAYEQYF.

The rearrangement links TRBV6-5 to TRBJ1-5; D may be TRBD1 (5 bases). The germline gives CDR1 MNHEY, CDR2 SVGAGI. The CDR3 runs to 15 residues. The V end was cut by 0 bases, the J end by 4 bases, with 10 bases between. CDR3 sequence (DNA): TGTGCCAGCAGTTACTCGGGGGGTCTGAATCAGCCCCAGCATTTT. It specifies CASSYSGGLNQPQHF.

The chain combines TRBV19 with TRBJ2-2; D is uncertain. CDR1 is LNHDA, CDR2 SQIVND, per germline (reference sequence). V lost 7 bases to trimming and J lost 1 base, with 4 bases between them. This CDR3 has 12 residues. CDR3 region: CASIENTGELFF. The CDR3 coding sequence is TGTGCCAGTATTGAGAACACCGGGGAGCTGTTTTTT.

This chain uses TRBV9 with TRBJ2-2; TRBD2 matches at 11 bases. The CDR3 has 17 amino acids. Losses at the gene ends were 4 bases for V and 5 bases for J; bases not matched to a gene: 10. CDR1 and CDR2 from the germline V gene are SGDLS and YYNGEE. CDR3 sequence: CASSISSSGRRTGELFF. In DNA form, the CDR3 reads TGTGCCAGCAGCATCTCATCTAGCGGGAGGCGTACCGGGGAGCTGTTTTTT. Full variable domain (outside the CDR3, taken from reference TRBV9 and TRBJ2-2): DSGVTQTPKHLITATGQRVTLRCSPRSGDLSVYWYQQSLDQGLQFLIQYYNGEERAKGNILERFSAQQFPDLHSELNLSSLELGDSALYFCASSISSSGRRTGELFFGEGSRLTVL.

This chain joins TRBV6-2 or TRBV6-3 and TRBJ1-2; D ambiguous. Trimming left V 5 bases short and J 5 bases short, with 21 bases between. This CDR3 has 16 amino acids. CDR1 is MNHEY, CDR2 SVGEGT, per germline. The CDR3 bases are TGTGCCAGCAGTCCACCCCCTGCGATTCAGATATATGGCTACACCTTC. This encodes CASSPPPAIQIYGYTF.

The CDR3 DNA reads TGTGCCAGCAGCTTACGGGACAGCTACGAGCAGTACTTC. This codes for CASSLRDSYEQYF. This chain connects TRBV11-1 to TRBJ2-7; 7 nucleotides line up with TRBD1. In germline, CDR1 is SGHAT, CDR2 FQDESV (reference sequence). V gave up 2 bases and J gave up 3 bases; unmatched junction bases: 1. The CDR3 has 13 residues. The full variable domain, its missing parts supplied by reference TRBV11-1 and TRBJ2-7, is EAEVAQSPRYKITEKSQAVAFWCDPISGHATLYWYRQILGQGPELLVQFQDESVVDDSQLPKDRFSAERLKGVDSTLKIQPAELGDSAMYLCASSLRDSYEQYFGPGTRLTVT.

J is TRBJ2-3 and V is TRBV10-2; D remains unclear. Germline assignment: CDR1 WSHSY and CDR2 SAAADI. The CDR3 is 15 residues long. V dropped 2 bases and J dropped 1 base, with 10 bases sitting between them. Here the CDR3 DNA reads TGCGCCAGCAGTGAGACGGACGTTGGCACAGATACGCAGTATTTT. Translated: CASSETDVGTDTQYF.

The chain employs TRBV11-3 and TRBJ1-1; 7 nucleotides line up with TRBD1. The CDR3 length is 14 residues. Trimming took 3 bases from V and 1 from J; bases not matched to a gene: 2. Per germline, CDR1 SGHNT and CDR2 YENEEA. The CDR3 is CASSLRGPNTEAFF. The CDR3 DNA follows: TGTGCCAGCAGCTTGAGGGGGCCGAACACTGAAGCTTTCTTT.

The rearrangement links TRBV7-9 to TRBJ2-5; D is ambiguous. There are 13 residues in the CDR3. The V gene's germline CDR1 is SEHNR and CDR2 FQNEAQ (reference sequence). The V end lost 7 bases, the J end lost 0 bases, and 9 bases lay between the germline ends. The CDR3 region has the DNA TGTGCCAGCATCGGGTACAACCAAGAGACCCAGTACTTC. Translating it yields CASIGYNQETQYF.

The J gene is TRBJ2-7, the V gene TRBV2; the D gene is possibly TRBD2 (6 bases). The CDR3 has 12 amino acids. V was cut by 11 bases and J by 3 bases, with 14 bases left in between. CDR1 SNHLY and CDR2 FYNNEI come from the germline V gene. Written as DNA, the CDR3 is TGTGCCCGCGGGGCTGTGGGCTACGAGCAGTACTTC. This translates into CARGAVGYEQYF.

V is TRBV30 and J is TRBJ2-7; D may be TRBD1 (6 bases). The CDR3 is 15 residues long. CDR1 is GTSNPN and CDR2 is SVGIG in the germline V gene (reference sequence). V was shortened by 4 bases and J by 2 bases, with 18 bases between the two germline ends. The CDR3 DNA reads TGTGCCTGGACTGAGCTGGACAGTGATACCTACGAGCAGTACTTC. Translating it yields CAWTELDSDTYEQYF.